This is a list of T cell receptor beta chains from one sample in a study of CD8+CD57+ T cells in acquired aplastic anemia. TCRdb used MiXCR to reprocess the reads, holding one entry per CDR3 protein. Of roughly 38,000 distinct CDR3 sequences listed, 76% are singletons. Sequenced: sorted CD4+, CD8+, or CD8+CD57+ T cells (not recorded which) from PBMCs. The receptors originated from a human donor in good health, serving as a control. Each CDR3 is given with its conserved first and last residue. D genes are given only for firm matches. Clone size is given for some rows only: seen once, a few or many times, or a class if the clone is expanded.

.	TRBV9	TRBD1	TRBJ2-5	CASSAGQGLETQYF	TGTGCCAGCAGCGCTGGACAGGGGCTGGAGACCCAGTACTTC
.	TRBV12-3/TRBV12-4	.	TRBJ1-1	CASSLHLTGNTEAFF	TGTGCCAGCAGTTTACACCTGACAGGGAACACTGAAGCTTTCTTT
once	TRBV24-1	TRBD1	TRBJ1-5	CATRSGAQGALGPQHF	TGTGCCACCAGAAGCGGGGCACAGGGGGCTCTCGGCCCCCAGCATTTT
.	TRBV24-1	TRBD1	TRBJ1-2	CATQGAQDYGYTF	TGTGCCACCCAGGGGGCGCAGGACTATGGCTACACCTTC
.	TRBV6-1	TRBD1	TRBJ1-2	CASSEPGQHGYTF	TGTGCCAGCAGTGAACCGGGACAGCATGGCTACACCTTC
.	TRBV20-1	TRBD2	TRBJ2-3	CSQKRGVDTQYF	TGCAGTCAGAAGCGGGGGGTTGATACGCAGTATTTT
.	TRBV25-1	.	TRBJ2-3	CASSRASAHTDTQYF	TGTGCCAGCAGTAGAGCTAGCGCACACACAGATACGCAGTATTTT
.	TRBV29-1	.	TRBJ2-7	CSVERQNEQYF	TGCAGCGTTGAGCGCCAAAACGAGCAGTACTTC
.	TRBV7-8	.	TRBJ1-1	CASSLGRTEAFF	TGTGCCAGCAGCTTAGGGCGGACTGAAGCTTTCTTT
.	TRBV20-1	.	TRBJ1-1	CSASRGADAEAFF	TGCAGTGCTAGTCGCGGGGCTGACGCTGAAGCTTTCTTT
.	TRBV25-1	.	TRBJ1-1	CASSESGGRTEAFF	TGTGCCAGCAGTGAATCGGGGGGGCGGACTGAAGCTTTCTTT
medium-sized	TRBV7-9	TRBD2	TRBJ2-1	CASSLSGEDVVDEQFF	TGTGCCAGCAGCCTTAGCGGGGAGGATGTAGTGGATGAGCAGTTCTTC
few	TRBV19	TRBD1	TRBJ1-6	CASSVGTGGSSPLHF	TGTGCCAGTAGTGTTGGGACAGGAGGGTCGTCGCCCCTCCACTTT
many	TRBV13	.	TRBJ1-4	CASSPTRQPEKLFF	TGTGCCAGCAGCCCCACGCGACAGCCTGAAAAACTGTTTTTT
few	TRBV2	TRBD2	TRBJ2-5	CASSGGGGGQETQYF	TGTGCCAGCAGTGGTGGCGGGGGGGGCCAAGAGACCCAGTACTTC
.	TRBV15	TRBD1	TRBJ2-3	CATSRGTGADTQYF	TGTGCCACCAGCAGAGGAACAGGGGCAGATACGCAGTATTTT
.	TRBV10-3	TRBD1	TRBJ1-3	CAISAEGTVTPSGNTIYF	TGTGCCATCAGTGCTGAAGGGACAGTAACACCCTCTGGAAACACCATATATTTT
.	TRBV5-1	TRBD1	TRBJ1-2	CASGDRGRGYGYTF	TGCGCCAGCGGTGACAGGGGGCGAGGCTATGGCTACACCTTC
.	TRBV3-1	.	TRBJ1-1	CASSQVDTEAFF	TGTGCCAGCAGCCAAGTGGACACTGAAGCTTTCTTT
.	TRBV20-1	TRBD2	TRBJ2-5	CSATQSGGAGETQYF	TGCAGTGCCACTCAATCCGGGGGGGCCGGGGAGACCCAGTACTTC
once	TRBV29-1	TRBD1	TRBJ1-3	CSGSDRAANTIYF	TGCAGCGGATCCGACAGGGCGGCAAACACCATATATTTT
.	TRBV29-1	.	TRBJ1-2	CSVDVMTGGYTF	TGCAGCGTCGACGTGATGACTGGAGGCTACACCTTC
.	TRBV29-1	.	TRBJ1-4	CSAQGQTEKRFF	TGCAGCGCCCAGGGTCAGACTGAAAAACGGTTTTTT
.	TRBV25-1	.	TRBJ1-2	CASSDTGSYGYTF	TGTGCCAGCAGTGATACGGGGTCCTATGGCTACACCTTC
once	TRBV20-1	.	TRBJ2-4	CSASPQRARIQYF	TGCAGTGCTAGTCCTCAGAGGGCGAGGATTCAGTACTTC
.	TRBV19	TRBD1	TRBJ1-1	CASGTGGTEAFF	TGTGCCAGTGGGACAGGGGGGACTGAAGCTTTCTTT
few	TRBV15	TRBD1	TRBJ2-5	CATSRDRGDQYF	TGTGCCACCAGCAGGGACAGGGGGGACCAGTACTTC
.	TRBV7-9	.	TRBJ2-7	CASSLSRLGAVEQYF	TGTGCCAGCAGCTTAAGTCGCTTGGGGGCGGTTGAGCAGTACTTC
medium-sized	TRBV6-5	.	TRBJ1-4	CASSYTDNEKLFF	TGTGCCAGCAGTTACACAGATAATGAAAAACTGTTTTTT
.	TRBV29-1	.	TRBJ1-2	CSVVGGRYGYTF	TGCAGCGTTGTAGGGGGGCGATATGGCTACACCTTC
.	TRBV12-3/TRBV12-4	TRBD1	TRBJ1-6	CASRNRDRDNSPLHF	TGTGCCAGCAGAAACCGGGACAGGGATAATTCACCCCTCCACTTT
.	TRBV13	TRBD1	TRBJ2-1	CASSPGQGASNEQFF	TGTGCCAGCAGCCCAGGACAGGGGGCAAGCAATGAGCAGTTCTTC
medium-sized	TRBV20-1	.	TRBJ2-5	CSARNGRDQETQYF	TGCAGTGCTAGAAACGGCAGGGATCAAGAGACCCAGTACTTC
.	TRBV5-6	.	TRBJ2-1	CASSPAPATYNEQFF	TGTGCCAGCAGCCCCGCCCCTGCGACCTACAATGAGCAGTTCTTC
.	TRBV24-1	.	TRBJ2-1	CATSEYANNNEQFF	TGTGCCACCAGTGAATACGCTAACAACAATGAGCAGTTCTTC
few	TRBV7-3	TRBD1	TRBJ1-6	CASSEDRGNSPLHF	TGTGCCAGCAGCGAAGACAGGGGAAATTCACCCCTCCACTTT
.	TRBV7-4	.	TRBJ1-2	CASSLGHGLYYGYTF	TGTGCCAGCAGCTTGGGACACGGGCTTTACTATGGCTACACCTTC
.	TRBV12-3/TRBV12-4	.	TRBJ2-7	CASSLTMYEQYF	TGTGCCAGCAGTTTGACGATGTACGAGCAGTACTTC
.	TRBV10-2	TRBD2	TRBJ2-5	CASSDVASGIETQYF	TGCGCCAGCAGTGATGTGGCTAGCGGGATTGAGACCCAGTACTTC